This TCR beta chain was sequenced for a study of T cell clonotyping in hematopoietic cell transplantation. About this clone itself: No antigen is known for it.

The germline V gene encodes CDR1 SGHTA and CDR2 FQGTGA. V shed 3 bases and J shed 5 bases, with 13 bases lying between them. This CDR3 region has 15 residues. Findings of the study overall: Higher Inverse Simpson Index values in graft donor and pretransplant recipient predicted broader posttransplant TCR diversity.

Sequencing used immunoSEQ multiplex PCR; TCRdb keeps in-frame clones, though not all of them. The data show about 38,000 clones, with 85% to 95% seen just once and around 1.6% held by the top ten. This sample's time point: recipient sample about 28 days before transplant, after cytoreduction. The receptor's source is a man aged 35 to 55 with chronic myeloid leukemia. Some clones in this sample may be carry-over from other donors' samples. V is TRBV7-3 and J is TRBJ2-2; D is uncertain. The source material was peripheral blood mononuclear cells, sampled before stem cell transplant. This CDR3 is CASSLDPASTGELFF. The CDR3 DNA sequence: TGTGCCAGCAGCTTGGATCCAGCTTCAACCGGGGAGCTGTTTTTT. Together with reference TRBV7-3 and TRBJ2-2, the CDR3 gives the full variable domain: GAGVSQTPSNKVTEKGKYVELRCDPISGHTALYWYRQSLGQGPEFLIYFQGTGAADDSGLPNDRFFAVRPEGSVSTLKIQRTERGDSAVYLCASSLDPASTGELFFGEGSRLTVL.